Detailed here is one T cell receptor (beta chain). CD8+ and CD4+ blood T cells underwent TCR beta sequencing. CD8+ and CD4+ T cells were negatively isolated; TEMRA cells were FACS-enriched. These data are taken from a study of CD8 T cells in Susac syndrome. cDNA came from approximately 0.5 to 1 ug RNA primed by random hexamers. Amplification of TCR beta CDR3 by immunoSEQ multiplex PCR spanned 54 Vbeta and 13 Jbeta. TCRdb re-derived calls from the immunoSEQ multiplex PCR reads in MiXCR, one entry per CDR3 protein. The sample has approximately 150,000 distinct CDR3 sequences, around 93% seen once. Trimming shortened V by 4 bases and J by 0 bases, and 16 bases separated the two germline ends. The CDR3 runs 17 residues. Per germline, CDR1 LGHDT and CDR2 YNNKEL (reference sequence).

The sample was CD4+ T cells from PBMCs. The chain uses TRBV3-1 and TRBJ2-1; D is unresolved. The TCR was taken from a human donor in good health. Here the CDR3 reads CASSPRLGWSSYNEQFF. The CDR3, as DNA: TGTGCCAGCAGCCCGAGGCTCGGGTGGAGCTCCTACAATGAGCAGTTCTTC.